This passage covers 19 T cell receptor beta chains from one sample sequenced in a study of blood T cells in healthy people across ages (dated by TCRdb to about 2015). Libraries were prepared through 5' RACE. The sequencer was an Illumina HiSeq 2500. A second PCR of roughly 6 to 11 cycles was run with a J-beta primer mix and a sample-barcoded 5' primer. TCRdb cleaned the public reads at Q25 with fastp, built clones with MiXCR and kept in-frame beta chains. Entries that share a CDR3 protein sequence are merged under the most common genes and DNA. The sample table contains approximately 940,000 distinct CDR3 sequences; only one count was recorded for 48% of them. The biggest ten clones account for under 15% of the sample. The sequencing sample was made of blood. These TCRs come from a man aged 30 to 39 in good health.

This clonotype was seen a single time. V is TRBV7-9 and J is TRBJ2-7; possible D gene TRBD2, 6 bases. V dropped 7 bases and J dropped 0 bases, with 19 bases sitting between them. Germline values: CDR1 SEHNR, CDR2 FQNEAQ (reference sequence). The CDR3 is 16 residues long. The CDR3 nucleotides read TGTGCCAGCACCTATCCCGGGGGAGTTAACTCCTACGAGCAGTACTTC. Translated, it gives CASTYPGGVNSYEQYF.

This chain connects TRBV7-2 to TRBJ1-5, with TRBD1 identical over 10 bases. CDR3 length: 14 amino acids. The V gene end was trimmed by 4 bases and the J gene end by 6 bases; junction bases not matched to a gene: 3. From germline, CDR1 is SGHTA and CDR2 FQGNSA. CDR3 nucleotides: TGTGCCAGCAGCTCCGGGACAGGGGCTCAGCCCCAGCATTTT. Protein sequence: CASSSGTGAQPQHF.

The chain has TRBV12-5 and TRBJ2-1, with D tentatively TRBD2 (5 bases). The length of the CDR3 is 15 residues. Trimming left V 0 bases short and J 9 bases short, with 15 bases between. Germline CDR1 and CDR2: LGHNT and FRNRAP. CDR3 sequence: CASGLVTGVICEQFF. The CDR3, as DNA: TGTGCTAGTGGTTTGGTAACCGGGGTTATCTGTGAGCAGTTCTTC. Full variable domain (missing parts from reference TRBV12-5 and TRBJ2-1): DARVTQTPRHKVTEMGQEVTMRCQPILGHNTVFWYRQTMMQGLELLAYFRNRAPLDDSGMPKDRFSAEMPDATLATLKIQPSEPRDSAVYFCASGLVTGVICEQFFGPGTRLTVL.

A few counts support this clonotype. This rearrangement joins TRBV3-1 to TRBJ1-4; D is possibly TRBD1 (6 bases). This CDR3 comprises 13 residues. The V gene's germline CDR1 is LGHDT and CDR2 YNNKEL (reference sequence). V was cut by 5 bases and J by 8 bases, with 12 bases left in between. The CDR3 sequence: CASSNTGPEKLFF. The DNA for the CDR3 is TGTGCCAGCAGCAACACAGGGCCCGAAAAACTGTTTTTT.

The gene calls are TRBV7-2 and TRBJ2-4; D is undetermined. V gave up 1 base and J gave up 11 bases, with 9 bases separating them. The CDR3 sequence is 12 residues long. The V gene's germline CDR1 is SGHTA and CDR2 FQGNSA. The CDR3 coding sequence is TGTGCCAGCAGCTTAGAATTAGCTTTTCAGTACTTC. It encodes CASSLELAFQYF.

There are a few counts of this clonotype. The chain joins TRBV12-3 or TRBV12-4 to TRBJ1-2, with D perhaps TRBD1 (5 bases). CDR3 size: 15 residues. V lost 5 bases and J 4 bases, leaving 17 bases between the germline ends. The CDR3 DNA reads as TGTGCCAGCAGTCCCTCCTTCGGGGGGAGCTATGGCTACACCTTC. Translated, it gives CASSPSFGGSYGYTF.

This clonotype was counted only a few times. The chain carries TRBV2 and TRBJ2-3; 7 nucleotides line up with TRBD1. The CDR3 spans 15 residues. The ends lost 5 bases at V and 2 bases at J; junction bases unmatched: 7. Germline V gene sequence: CDR1 SNHLY, CDR2 FYNNEI. The CDR3 DNA reads as TGTGCCAGCAGTCGACAGGGCTTGAACACAGATACGCAGTATTTT. It is translated as CASSRQGLNTDTQYF.

This clonotype has a count of ten or more. CDR3 DNA sequence: TGCAGTGCTATGCAGGGGGCTTCCTCCTACGAGCAGTACTTC. Translation: CSAMQGASSYEQYF. The chain uses TRBV20-1 and TRBJ2-7; 8 bases map to TRBD1. Germline loops: CDR1 DFQATT, CDR2 SNEGSKA (reference sequence). This CDR3 has 14 amino acids. V was pared by 4 bases and J by 0 bases, with 5 bases of the junction left unmatched.

The J gene is TRBJ2-2, the V gene TRBV7-3; D unclear. The germline CDR1 and CDR2 sequences are SGHTA and FQGTGA. Trimming pared 1 base from V and 0 bases from J, leaving 9 bases between. CDR3 length equals 16 residues. CDR3: CASSLNPVSNTGELFF. The CDR3 DNA is TGTGCCAGCAGCTTAAATCCGGTCTCGAACACCGGGGAGCTGTTTTTT.

The sample holds a few counts of this clonotype. The chain's CDR3 is CASSQDLGVANEKLFF. CDR3 bases: TGCGCCAGCAGCCAAGATTTGGGGGTGGCTAATGAAAAACTGTTTTTT. The V gene is TRBV4-3, the J gene TRBJ1-4; D perhaps matches TRBD1 (5 bases). The V gene's germline CDR1 is LGHNA and CDR2 YSLEER. This CDR3 spans 16 amino acids. V dropped 0 bases and J dropped 3 bases, with 11 bases sitting between them.

This clonotype was seen more than once but under ten times. V and J are TRBV28 and TRBJ2-5; 8 bases align to TRBD2. Near its end, the DNA agrees better with TRBJ2-7, so the J call may be wrong. Germline CDR1 is MDHEN and CDR2 is SYDVKM. The CDR3 spans 15 residues. The CDR3 coding sequence is TGTGCCAGCAGTGGCCGGGGGGGACCCCAATACGAGCAGTACTTC. As protein: CASSGRGGPQYEQYF.

The chain links TRBV30 to TRBJ1-6; D gene unclear. Germline assignment: CDR1 GTSNPN and CDR2 SVGIG (reference sequence). The V end lost 3 bases, the J end lost 4 bases, and 7 bases lay between the germline ends. This CDR3 contains 13 residues. The DNA for the CDR3 is TGTGCCTGGAGGGCACAGTATAATTCACCCCTCCACTTT. Amino acids: CAWRAQYNSPLHF.

The chain recombines TRBV5-1 with TRBJ1-6; D is unresolved. This CDR3 contains 15 residues. CDR1 and CDR2 (germline): SGHRS, YFSETQ. V was shortened by 2 bases and J by 7 bases, with 13 bases between the two germline ends. CDR3 nucleotide sequence: TGCGCCAGCAGCTTTTCCTCGGCGGCCAATTCACCCCTCCACTTT. This translates into CASSFSSAANSPLHF.

This chain connects TRBV10-3 to TRBJ2-7, with D tentatively TRBD1 (6 bases). This CDR3 spans 14 amino acids. The germline gives CDR1 ENHRY, CDR2 SYGVKD. V was pared by 4 bases and J by 4 bases, with 14 bases between. CDR3 coding DNA: TGTGCCATCAGTGGTACAGGGACACTATACGAGCAGTACTTC. Amino acids: CAISGTGTLYEQYF.

The rearrangement links TRBV28 to TRBJ2-6; unclear D gene. CDR1 and CDR2 (germline): MDHEN, SYDVKM. The CDR3 extends over 15 amino acids. Trimming took 10 bases from V and 0 from J, leaving 13 bases between them. CDR3 coding DNA: TGTGCCACTGGGTCGGTTCACTCTGGGGCCAACGTCCTGACTTTC. Translation: CATGSVHSGANVLTF.

Regarding this clonotype: Compared with germline, one end of the junction differs, possibly owing to a read error. The genes are TRBV5-1 and TRBJ2-3, with TRBD1 identical over 9 bases. Germline values: CDR1 SGHRS, CDR2 YFSETQ. The CDR3 is made up of 15 amino acids. This chain's CDR3 is CASRKGTGRQDAQYF. The CDR3 DNA sequence: TGCGCCAGCAGAAAAGGGACAGGGAGACAAGATGCGCAGTATTTT.

This clonotype was observed at least ten times. The chain recombines TRBV28 with TRBJ2-6, with TRBD1 matching 7 bases. The V gene end was trimmed by 3 bases and the J gene end by 0 bases; junction bases not matched to a gene: 2. The CDR3 extends over 16 amino acids. CDR1 is MDHEN, CDR2 SYDVKM, per germline. The CDR3 region is CASSLTGPSGANVLTF. In DNA form, the CDR3 reads TGTGCCAGCAGTTTGACAGGGCCCTCTGGGGCCAACGTCCTGACTTTC. Based on the CDR3 plus reference TRBV28 and TRBJ2-6, the full variable domain is DVKVTQSSRYLVKRTGEKVFLECVQDMDHENMFWYRQDPGLGLRLIYFSYDVKMKEKGDIPEGYSVSREKKERFSLILESASTNQTSMYLCASSLTGPSGANVLTFGAGSRLTVL.

At least ten counts were recorded for this clonotype. V is TRBV4-3 and J is TRBJ2-3; no reliable D call. The CDR3 is 15 residues long. Trimming took 1 base from V and 1 from J, leaving 9 bases between them. Germline loops: CDR1 LGHNA, CDR2 YSLEER. The CDR3 protein is CASSQGTLGTDTQYF. The CDR3 nucleotides read TGCGCCAGCAGCCAAGGGACGCTTGGCACAGATACGCAGTATTTT.

This clonotype is labeled medium-sized. The chain employs TRBV6-5 and TRBJ2-1; 7 nucleotides align to TRBD1. The CDR3 sequence is 15 residues long. The V and J ends lost 0 bases and 4 bases, in that order; junction bases with no gene match: 3. Germline CDR1 MNHEY, CDR2 SVGAGI. The CDR3, as DNA: TGTGCCAGCAGTTACTCGGGGGACAGTTACAATGAGCAGTTCTTC. It codes for CASSYSGDSYNEQFF.